This TCR beta chain was found in a study of OX40 agonist ivuxolimab in advanced cancers. The CDR3 sequence is 15 residues long. Sequencing used immunoSEQ multiplex PCR; TCRdb keeps in-frame clones, though not all of them. This repertoire shows about 64,000 clones, around four fifths found once; its top ten account for approximately 2.2%. The source is an adult with an advanced solid tumor such as melanoma, head and neck, liver or kidney cancer. The specimen comprised CD4+ or CD8+ T cells sorted from blood, sampled in a trial of the OX40 agonist ivuxolimab. This chain joins TRBV7-5 and TRBJ1-2; the D call in the table, TRBD1, was not verified against the DNA. TRBV7-5 is an annotated pseudogene. The CDR3 loop is CVRSAIQGENYGYTF. In nucleotides, the CDR3 is TGTGTCAGAAGCGCCATACAGGGGGAAAACTATGGCTACACCTTC.